This T cell receptor beta chain comes out of a study of shared clonotypes between healthy human individuals (dated by TCRdb to about 2020). About the investigation overall: The cohort comprised a couple of women and a few men aged 18 to 49 years. Leukapheresis yielded between about 0.94 and 8.9 billion PBMCs per donor. To estimate repertoire size and how much clonotypes are shared between individuals, the study performed deep sequencing of blood TCR repertoires from a few healthy adults. To increase sequencing depth and limit assay-specific biases, TCR repertoire library preparation and sequencing were carried out by different laboratories using diverse techniques.

TCR CDR3 regions were amplified from genomic DNA by multiplex PCR using the deep immunoSEQ assay. For each cell subset, the extracted genomic DNA was distributed evenly across all wells of several immunoSEQ 96-well plates, and each plate served as one replicate. For unsorted PBMC, 300 to 350 ng genomic DNA, equal to approximately 30,000 T cell genomes, was loaded into each replicate PCR. Ten immunoSEQ deep assay plates were used to sequence the unsorted PBMC genomic DNA. Purified libraries were quantified with a Qubit 3.0 fluorometer, sized on a Bioanalyzer 2100, and re-quantified with the KAPA Library Quantification kit. Every immunoSEQ 96-well plate was sequenced on a dedicated single-read 150-cycle Illumina NextSeq 550 flow cell. In the source study's methods: The immunoSEQ output contained only junctional sequences without quality scores, so filtering could not match that applied to full-length reads. Sequences were annotated with PyIR, a Python wrapper for IgBLAST v1.9, and V/J genes and CDR3 were assigned using IMGT germline references. Reads were filtered out if the reads had weak V/J assignments (E-value above 1e-6), no CDR3, stop codons, out-of-frame junctions, or ambiguous translated residues. V3J clonotypes were defined as sequences sharing an identical inferred V gene, J gene, and CDR3 amino acid sequence. The percentage overlap between two repertoires was calculated by dividing the number of shared unique clonotypes by the size of the smaller repertoire. RTK rarefaction, the Chao1 estimator, and Recon v2.1 estimates of unobserved clonotypes were used to assess repertoire richness. Held by TCRdb, this immuneACCESS table contains in-frame sequences only and omits some clones. Under half of the omission traces to an unresolved V gene where checked; the cause of the rest is unknown. V, J and clone size derive from that table, while D and trimming were established from the DNA sequence. The table for this sample lists about 500,000 clones; roughly three quarters of them were counted only once. 12% of the sample belongs to the ten largest clones.

The full study reports these points: Because the study included only a small number of donors, the genetic and exposure-history diversity represented was limited. Based on pairwise subsampling, the degree of clonotype sharing among donors was expected to be affected by sequencing depth. Sampling was limited to blood, and TCR repertoires in tissue likely differ from TCR repertoires in blood.

According to the germline V gene, CDR1 reads SGDLS and CDR2 reads YYNGEE. The CDR3 numbers 15 residues from cysteine through phenylalanine. Just the 45-base CDR3 DNA is kept, in frame starting at base 1. Clipping removes 0 bases from V and 5 bases from J, with 3 as the unmatched junction base count. Healthy HIV-negative adults with no recently reported acute infections or vaccinations were included as donors. Every donor was a Caucasian adult living in Nashville, Tennessee, USA. For unsorted samples, roughly 86 million PBMCs were counted and genomic DNA was extracted with the QIAamp DNA Blood Mini kit. After blood collection by leukapheresis, PBMCs were isolated using Ficoll-Histopaque density gradient centrifugation and then cryopreserved in the vapor phase of liquid nitrogen. With regard to this clone: The antigen this receptor binds is unknown. Base qualities were left out, and no much larger clone turns up one base away.

This TCR was sampled from a woman between 35 and 50 years old in good health. Some clones in this sample may be carry-over from other donors' samples. Sample: PBMCs. The chain joins TRBV9 to TRBJ2-1, with 9 junctional bases fitting TRBD1. The base sequence is TGTGCCAGCAGCGTAGAGGGACAGGGCAACAATGAGCAGTTCTTC. This codes for CASSVEGQGNNEQFF. Outside the CDR3, residues come from the reference TRBV9 and TRBJ2-1 proteins, so the full variable domain is: DSGVTQTPKHLITATGQRVTLRCSPRSGDLSVYWYQQSLDQGLQFLIQYYNGEERAKGNILERFSAQQFPDLHSELNLSSLELGDSALYFCASSVEGQGNNEQFFGPGTRLTVL.